Presented here are 4 T cell receptor beta chains from one specimen sequenced in a study of vaccination and CD4 T cells after COVID-19. Cultured CD4+ T cells had their DNA profiled by the Oncomine TCR Beta short-read assay. TCRdb re-analysed the PCR reads in MiXCR, keeping a single row per CDR3 protein. Of about 15,000 distinct CDR3 sequences in the sample, about 51% are singletons; the top ten hold 10% to 15%. As for time point: late sampling 161 to 241 days after vaccination in a few convalescent patients. The treatment here: roughly 10-day PBMC culture with coronavirus spike peptide pools or control peptides (ViraFEST assay). Their antigens are not known. The sample was CD4+ T cells from blood, cultured in vitro, taken about 7 months after SARS-CoV-2 vaccination. The receptors were sampled from a human donor who had recovered from COVID-19.

This clonotype came up once. V is TRBV19 and J is TRBJ1-5; TRBD1 aligns across 9 bases. CDR1 is LNHDA and CDR2 is SQIVND in the germline V gene (reference sequence). This CDR3 is built from 16 residues. V shed 6 bases, J shed 1 base, and the junction held 7 bases outside the gene matches. In nucleotides, the CDR3 is TGTGCCAGTAGCGACAGGGGGTCTGCGAGCAATCAGCCCCAGCATTTT. As protein: CASSDRGSASNQPQHF.

This clonotype was counted between two and nine times. This chain connects TRBV7-2 to TRBJ1-5; D not resolved. The CDR3 length is 13 residues. Germline V gives CDR1 SGHTA, CDR2 FQGNSA. Deletions cut 4 bases from V and 0 bases from J, with 4 bases between. The CDR3 protein is CASSSRSNQPQHF. The CDR3, as DNA: TGTGCCAGCAGCTCCCGTAGCAATCAGCCCCAGCATTTT.

DNA for the CDR3: TGTGCCAGCAGCTTCGCTTTTTACGAGCAGTACTTC. As protein: CASSFAFYEQYF. The V gene is TRBV7-2, the J gene TRBJ2-7; D is unclear. This CDR3 region has 12 residues. Germline assignment: CDR1 SGHTA and CDR2 FQGNSA. The V gene lost 3 bases and the J gene lost 4 bases, with 7 bases spanning the gap. Variable domain in full (rest from reference TRBV7-2 and TRBJ2-7): GAGVSQSPSNKVTEKGKDVELRCDPISGHTALYWYRQSLGQGLEFLIYFQGNSAPDKSGLPSDRFSAERTGGSVSTLTIQRTQQEDSAVYLCASSFAFYEQYFGPGTRLTVT.

The genes are TRBV6-1 and TRBJ2-3, with D unresolved. CDR1 and CDR2 from the germline V gene are MNHNS and SASEGT. Trimming removed 5 bases from V and 3 bases from J, with 15 bases in between. The CDR3 is made up of 15 amino acids. The CDR3 nucleotides are TGTGCCAGCAGTACTGGCCCTCATGGGACAGATACGCAGTATTTT. It yields the protein CASSTGPHGTDTQYF.